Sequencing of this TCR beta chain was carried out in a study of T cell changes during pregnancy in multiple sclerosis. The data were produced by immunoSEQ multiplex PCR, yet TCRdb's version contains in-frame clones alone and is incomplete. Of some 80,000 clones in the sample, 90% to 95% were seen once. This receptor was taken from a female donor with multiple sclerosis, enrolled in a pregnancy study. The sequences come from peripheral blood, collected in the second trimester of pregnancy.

This CDR3 reads CASSLDGREDNYGYTF. CDR3 DNA: TGTGCCAGCAGCTTAGACGGCCGAGAGGATAACTATGGCTACACCTTC. This rearrangement joins TRBV7-2 to TRBJ1-2; D is unresolved. Trimming cost V 1 base and J 1 base, with 13 bases left between them. Germline V lookup: CDR1 SGHTA, CDR2 FQGNSA. CDR3 length equals 16 residues.